Listed below are T cell receptor beta chains from one sample, sequenced in a study of T cells in Graves' hyperthyroidism and ophthalmopathy. TCRdb reanalysed the multiplex PCR reads using MiXCR and keeps one entry per CDR3 protein. Of under 400,000 distinct CDR3 sequences listed, approximately 17% were seen once; the top ten hold approximately 31%. The sequenced sample was blood. Receptors were obtained from a man aged 25 to 40 with Graves' hyperthyroidism. CDR3s leave out the opening cysteine and the closing phenylalanine or tryptophan. D genes are given only for firm matches. Rows may omit the clone size; those that give it use once, few, many or a size class.

abundance	v_gene	j_gene	d_gene	CDR3aa
many	TRBV18	TRBJ2-3	TRBD2	ASSPLAGGRTDTQY
many	TRBV6-1	TRBJ2-7	.	ASSKAQSIFEQY
few	TRBV5-1	TRBJ2-5	TRBD1	ASSRQGTQETQY
.	TRBV13	TRBJ2-1	TRBD2	ASSYGTSGRGEQF
.	TRBV19	TRBJ2-2	TRBD2	ASGRVGTGELF
many	TRBV5-5	TRBJ2-7	.	ASSEGTAVYEQY
.	TRBV29-1	TRBJ2-7	.	SVEVGGTPSYEQY
.	TRBV4-1	TRBJ1-5	.	ASSQRPPRDNQPQH
.	TRBV11-1	TRBJ2-5	TRBD2	AGSPGLAEIQETQY
many	TRBV7-2	TRBJ1-4	TRBD1	ASSLGLRGRGNEKLF
many	TRBV6-1	TRBJ2-1	TRBD1	ASSPPGQPYNEQF
few	TRBV12-3/TRBV12-4	TRBJ1-5	.	ASSLFPRGNQPQH
many	TRBV12-3/TRBV12-4	TRBJ2-7	TRBD2	ASSLGSGREQY
many	TRBV5-1	TRBJ1-3	TRBD1	ASSLESRTGYGNTIY
many	TRBV29-1	TRBJ2-1	TRBD2	SAMGIGRAPNEQF
many	TRBV5-1	TRBJ1-4	TRBD1	ASSRGTGGTEKLF
.	TRBV13	TRBJ1-1	.	ASSLVVGPLGTEAF
many	TRBV28	TRBJ2-6	TRBD1	ASRSTGGGRANVLT
many	TRBV11-2	TRBJ2-5	TRBD1	ASSEGDRGLSETQY
few	TRBV7-2	TRBJ2-2	.	ASSLGPQNTGELF
.	TRBV9	TRBJ1-3	.	ASSVVGGAGNTIY
many	TRBV29-1	TRBJ2-7	TRBD2	SVWELAGGDEQY